These 10 T cell receptor beta chains were sequenced from one sample in a study of blood T cells in healthy people across ages. The authors ran a second PCR of about 6 to 11 cycles using a sample-barcoded 5' primer and a J-beta primer mix. One entry per CDR3 protein results from TCRdb running MiXCR on the 5' RACE reads. This table holds approximately 800,000 distinct CDR3 sequences, less than 80% found once. Sequencing input: blood. Receptors originate from a man aged 30 to 45 in good health.

This clonotype showed up just a few times. The V and J genes are TRBV3-1 and TRBJ1-5; TRBD1 aligns across 10 bases. The length of the CDR3 is 18 residues. V was pared by 4 bases and J by 1 base, with 10 bases of the junction left unmatched. The germline V gene has CDR1 LGHDT and CDR2 YNNKEL (reference sequence). The CDR3 loop is CASSPSSGTGASNQPQHF. The CDR3 region has the DNA TGTGCCAGCAGCCCTTCTTCCGGGACAGGGGCCAGCAATCAGCCCCAGCATTTT.

This chain uses TRBV28 with TRBJ2-4; 9 bases agree with TRBD1. The CDR3 is 15 amino acids. Germline values: CDR1 MDHEN, CDR2 SYDVKM. V was pared by 6 bases and J by 7 bases, with 10 bases of the junction left unmatched. CDR3 nucleotides: TGTGCCAGCAGCCGGGGTCTAGGACAGGGGAACATTCAGTACTTC. Protein: CASSRGLGQGNIQYF.

The chain couples TRBV4-2 to TRBJ1-1, with 7 nucleotides matching TRBD1. Germline V gene data show CDR1 as LGHNA and CDR2 as YNFKEQ. Trimming cost V 3 bases and J 2 bases; bases outside gene matches: 6. This CDR3 has 15 residues. The CDR3 bases are TGTGCCAGCAGCCAGGAACAGGGGCTCAACACTGAAGCTTTCTTT. It specifies CASSQEQGLNTEAFF.

This clonotype has only one observation. The V call is TRBV3-1, the J call TRBJ2-6; D perhaps matches TRBD1 (6 bases). The germline V and J ends were trimmed by 3 bases and 0 bases, with 15 bases remaining between them. This CDR3 is 18 amino acids long. Germline V lookup: CDR1 LGHDT, CDR2 YNNKEL (reference sequence). The CDR3 nucleotides read TGTGCCAGCAGCCACCTGACAGGTGATGGCTCTGGGGCCAACGTCCTGACTTTC. This translates into CASSHLTGDGSGANVLTF.

V and J are TRBV13 and TRBJ2-1; D is possibly TRBD1 or TRBD2 (7 bases each). The CDR3 spans 13 residues. V was trimmed by 4 bases and J by 9 bases, leaving 13 bases between them. Germline CDR1 is PRHDT and CDR2 is FYEKMQ (reference sequence). CDR3 coding DNA: TGTGCCAGCAGCTGGGAGGGGGCCATTGAGCAGTTCTTC. Translated, it gives CASSWEGAIEQFF.

V usage is TRBV7-2 and J usage is TRBJ2-7; D is unclear. The germline gives CDR1 SGHTA, CDR2 FQGNSA. The CDR3 runs 13 residues. Trimming cost V 6 bases and J 2 bases, with 11 bases left between them. The CDR3 sequence: CASSTRSPYEQYF. The CDR3 DNA sequence: TGTGCCAGCAGTACCCGGAGCCCCTACGAGCAGTACTTC.

This clonotype turned up a few times. CDR3 sequence reads: CASSLVTVTGIEQYF. The CDR3, as DNA: TGTGCCAGCAGCTTAGTTACCGTAACAGGGATCGAGCAGTACTTC. The chain has TRBV7-8 and TRBJ2-7; a weak D match, TRBD1 (6 bases). V gave up 1 base and J gave up 6 bases, with 16 bases separating them. The germline CDR1 and CDR2 sequences are SGHVS and FQNEAQ. CDR3 length: 15 residues.

The chain joins TRBV7-9 to TRBJ1-6; 8 bases match TRBD1. Unmatched junction bases numbered 10, after V lost 3 bases and J lost 9 bases. The CDR3 contains 16 residues. Germline V gene sequence: CDR1 SEHNR, CDR2 FQNEAQ (reference sequence). As DNA, the CDR3 is TGTGCCAGCAGCTTCGATCGTGGGACAGGTGCTTCACCCCTCCACTTT. Translation gives CASSFDRGTGASPLHF.

V gene TRBV10-3 combines with J gene TRBJ1-4, with D unresolved. Trimming left V 8 bases short and J 4 bases short, with 11 bases between. This CDR3 comprises 13 residues. In germline, CDR1 is ENHRY, CDR2 SYGVKD. Here the CDR3 reads CAILDSLNEKLFF. The CDR3 nucleotides are TGTGCCATCCTTGATAGCCTTAATGAAAAACTGTTTTTT.

The V and J genes are TRBV20-1 and TRBJ2-1; 8 positions match TRBD2. Losses at the gene ends were 0 bases for V and 4 bases for J; bases not matched to a gene: 11. Germline V CDR1 and CDR2: DFQATT, SNEGSKA (reference sequence). The CDR3 runs 17 residues. The CDR3 sequence is CSARDIILAEKYNEQFF. The CDR3 region has the DNA TGCAGTGCTAGAGACATAATACTAGCGGAGAAGTACAATGAGCAGTTCTTC.